The source of this T cell receptor beta chain is a study of blood T cell repertoires in COVID-19. Background on the study: Samples came from the United States, Italy and Spain, spanning acute and convalescent COVID-19. In each case, the material was cDNA or gDNA derived from T cells, B-cell-depleted T cells, or PBMCs.

The table came from immunoSEQ multiplex PCR; TCRdb's copy has only in-frame clones and leaves some out. The sample contains about 230,000 clones, 80% to 90% of which appear only once. Seattle's cohort entered during active infection and was followed longitudinally. The receptor was derived from a middle-aged man with COVID-19, enrolled during active disease. The sample consisted of peripheral blood.

The CDR3 spells CASSQDVGQLSNYGYTF. The CDR3 DNA is TGCGCCAGCAGCCAAGATGTGGGACAACTATCTAACTATGGCTACACCTTC. The J gene is TRBJ1-2, the V gene TRBV4-1, with D perhaps matching TRBD1 (6 bases). CDR3 length: 17 residues. Deletions cut 0 bases from V and 0 bases from J, with 14 bases between. Germline loops: CDR1 MGHRA, CDR2 YSYEKL.